This entry lists 8 T cell receptor beta chains sequenced from one sample in a study of T cell changes during pregnancy in multiple sclerosis. This table comes from immunoSEQ multiplex PCR, and its TCRdb copy is limited to in-frame clones, with some not included. The data show about 36,000 clones, about nine tenths seen once. Sequenced material: CD8+ T cells from peripheral blood mononuclear cells, taken in the third trimester of pregnancy. The receptor set was obtained from a female donor with multiple sclerosis, enrolled in a pregnancy study.

This chain joins TRBV12-5 and TRBJ1-5; 7 bases match TRBD1. Germline trimming cut 6 bases from V and 2 bases from J; bases unmatched to any gene: 7. Germline V gene lookup returns CDR1 LGHNT and CDR2 FRNRAP. CDR3 length: 15 residues. The CDR3 nucleotides read TGTGCTAGTGGCACGACAGGGTTGGGCAATCAGCCCCAGCATTTT. Its protein is CASGTTGLGNQPQHF.

The rearrangement links TRBV4-2 to TRBJ2-5, with a weak D call TRBD2 (7 bases). The CDR3 extends over 18 amino acids. CDR1 LGHNA and CDR2 YNFKEQ come from the germline V gene. V gave up 1 base and J gave up 5 bases, with 23 bases separating them. Here the CDR3 DNA reads TGTGCCAGCAGCCAAGGCCCCGGGGGGCCGACTCCCTTTGAGACCCAGTACTTC. Translated: CASSQGPGGPTPFETQYF.

The chain's CDR3 is CASSLSPGVGNEQYF. CDR3 DNA sequence: TGTGCCAGCAGCTTATCTCCGGGAGTCGGAAACGAGCAGTACTTC. This chain links TRBV7-8 with TRBJ2-7, with D possibly being TRBD2 (6 bases). Germline V lookup: CDR1 SGHVS, CDR2 FQNEAQ. The CDR3 length is 15 residues. Trimming shortened V by 2 bases and J by 5 bases, and 16 bases separated the two germline ends.

The genes are TRBV11-1 and TRBJ2-1, with 7 bases aligning to TRBD2. The CDR3 loop spans 15 amino acids. Germline CDR1 and CDR2: SGHAT and FQDESV (reference sequence). The ends lost 0 bases at V and 6 bases at J; junction bases unmatched: 5. Written as DNA, the CDR3 is TGTGCCAGCAGCTTAGCGGGAGGGCCGCTCAATGAGCAGTTCTTC. It codes for CASSLAGGPLNEQFF.

The chain combines TRBV11-3 with TRBJ2-7, with D perhaps TRBD1 (5 bases). The length of the CDR3 is 12 residues. Germline CDR1 is SGHNT and CDR2 is YENEEA. The V and J ends lost 5 bases and 5 bases respectively, with 10 bases between them. CDR3 sequence reads: CASSRDSNEQYF. The CDR3 DNA is TGTGCCAGCAGCCGCGACAGTAACGAGCAGTACTTC.

This chain connects TRBV5-1 to TRBJ2-3; 8 bases fit TRBD1. The CDR3 has 14 residues. The germline V gene encodes CDR1 SGHRS and CDR2 YFSETQ. J was trimmed by 0 bases and V by 5 bases; bases with no gene match: 2. The CDR3 reads CASRDRASTDTQYF. The CDR3 nucleotides are TGCGCCAGCAGGGACAGGGCTAGCACAGATACGCAGTATTTT.

The V call is TRBV2, the J call TRBJ2-1; 11 positions match TRBD2. CDR3 length: 19 amino acids. CDR1 and CDR2 (germline): SNHLY, FYNNEI. J was trimmed by 2 bases and V by 5 bases; bases with no gene match: 14. The CDR3 protein is CASSQPGTSGRLAYNEQFF. CDR3 nucleotides: TGTGCCAGCAGTCAGCCCGGGACTAGCGGACGACTAGCCTACAATGAGCAGTTCTTC. Based on the CDR3 plus reference TRBV2 and TRBJ2-1, the full variable domain is EPEVTQTPSHQVTQMGQEVILRCVPISNHLYFYWYRQILGQKVEFLVSFYNNEISEKSEIFDDQFSVERPDGSNFTLKIRSTKLEDSAMYFCASSQPGTSGRLAYNEQFFGPGTRLTVL.

The chain carries TRBV28 and TRBJ2-7, with D perhaps TRBD2 (7 bases). V lost 2 bases to trimming and J lost 6 bases, with 14 bases between them. The CDR3 has 14 residues. The germline V gene encodes CDR1 MDHEN and CDR2 SYDVKM. As DNA, the CDR3 is TGTGCCAGCAGTTTAGAGGCGCGGGGGCCCGAGCAGTACTTC. Translating it yields CASSLEARGPEQYF.